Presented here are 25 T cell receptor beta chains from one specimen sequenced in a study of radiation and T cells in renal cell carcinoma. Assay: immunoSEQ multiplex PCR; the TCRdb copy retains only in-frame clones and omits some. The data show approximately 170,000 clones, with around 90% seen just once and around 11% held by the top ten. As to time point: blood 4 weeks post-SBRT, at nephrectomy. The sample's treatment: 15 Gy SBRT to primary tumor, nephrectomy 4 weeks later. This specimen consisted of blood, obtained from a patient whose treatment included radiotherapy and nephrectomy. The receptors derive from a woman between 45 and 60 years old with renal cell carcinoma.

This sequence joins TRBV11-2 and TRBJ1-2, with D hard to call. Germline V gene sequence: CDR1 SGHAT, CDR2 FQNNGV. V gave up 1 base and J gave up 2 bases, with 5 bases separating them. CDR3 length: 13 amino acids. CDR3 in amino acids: CASSLGRNYGYTF. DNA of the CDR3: TGTGCCAGCAGCTTAGGGCGGAACTATGGCTACACCTTC.

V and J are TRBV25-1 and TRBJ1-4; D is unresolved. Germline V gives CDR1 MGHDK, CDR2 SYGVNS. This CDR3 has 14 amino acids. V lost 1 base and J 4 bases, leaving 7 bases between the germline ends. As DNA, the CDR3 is TGTGCCAGCAGTGAATTTGGGGATAATGAAAAACTGTTTTTT. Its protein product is CASSEFGDNEKLFF.

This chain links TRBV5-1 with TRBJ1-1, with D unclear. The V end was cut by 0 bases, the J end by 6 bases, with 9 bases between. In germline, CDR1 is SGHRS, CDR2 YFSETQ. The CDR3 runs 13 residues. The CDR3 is CASSLVTDAEAFF. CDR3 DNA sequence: TGCGCCAGCAGCTTGGTCACAGACGCTGAAGCTTTCTTT.

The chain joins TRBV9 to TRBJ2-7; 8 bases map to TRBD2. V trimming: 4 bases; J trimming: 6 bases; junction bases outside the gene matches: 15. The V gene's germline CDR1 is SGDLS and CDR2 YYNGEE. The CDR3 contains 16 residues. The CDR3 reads CASSLSGTRAFGEQYF. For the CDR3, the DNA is TGTGCCAGCAGCCTTAGCGGGACTAGGGCCTTTGGCGAGCAGTACTTC.

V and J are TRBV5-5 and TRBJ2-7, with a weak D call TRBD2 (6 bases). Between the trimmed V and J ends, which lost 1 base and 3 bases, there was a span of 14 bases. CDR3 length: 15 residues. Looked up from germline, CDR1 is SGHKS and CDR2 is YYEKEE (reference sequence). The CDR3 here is CASSLLFRGIYEQYF. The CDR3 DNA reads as TGTGCCAGCAGCTTGTTGTTCCGGGGGATCTACGAGCAGTACTTC.

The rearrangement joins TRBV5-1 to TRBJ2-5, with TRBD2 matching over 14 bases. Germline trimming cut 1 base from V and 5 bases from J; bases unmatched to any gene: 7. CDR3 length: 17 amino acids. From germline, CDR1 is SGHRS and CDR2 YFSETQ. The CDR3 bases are TGCGCCAGCAGCTTGAGACTAGCGGGGGGGCCTCCGGAGACCCAGTACTTC. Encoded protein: CASSLRLAGGPPETQYF.

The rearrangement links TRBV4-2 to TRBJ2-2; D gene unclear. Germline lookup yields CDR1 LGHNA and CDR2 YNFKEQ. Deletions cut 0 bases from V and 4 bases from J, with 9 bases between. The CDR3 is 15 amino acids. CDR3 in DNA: TGTGCCAGCAGCCAAGAACACACCAGCACCGGGGAGCTGTTTTTT. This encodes CASSQEHTSTGELFF.

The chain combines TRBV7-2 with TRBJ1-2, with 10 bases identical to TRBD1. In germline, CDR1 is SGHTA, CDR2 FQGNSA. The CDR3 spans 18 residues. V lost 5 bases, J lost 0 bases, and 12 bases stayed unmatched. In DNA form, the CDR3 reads TGTGCCAGCAGCCACCGGACAGGGGGTGTTCTAGCTAACTATGGCTACACCTTC. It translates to CASSHRTGGVLANYGYTF.

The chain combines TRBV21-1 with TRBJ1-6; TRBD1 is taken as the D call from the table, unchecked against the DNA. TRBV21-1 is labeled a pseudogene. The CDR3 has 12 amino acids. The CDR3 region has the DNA TGTGCCAGACTGCAGGGTCCGTGTTCCCTCCACTTT. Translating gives CARLQGPCSLHF.

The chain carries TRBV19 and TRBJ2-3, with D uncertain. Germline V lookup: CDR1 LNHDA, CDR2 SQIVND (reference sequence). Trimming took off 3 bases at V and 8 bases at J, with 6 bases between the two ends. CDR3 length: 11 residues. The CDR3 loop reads CASSIPGTQYF. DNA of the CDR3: TGTGCCAGTAGTATCCCTGGTACGCAGTATTTT.

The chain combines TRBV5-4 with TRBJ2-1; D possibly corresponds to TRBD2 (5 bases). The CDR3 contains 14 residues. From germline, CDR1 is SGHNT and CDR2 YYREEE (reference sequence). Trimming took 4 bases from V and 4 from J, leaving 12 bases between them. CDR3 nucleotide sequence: TGTGCCAGCAGCCCCCCTACGGGATACAATGAGCAGTTCTTC. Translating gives CASSPPTGYNEQFF.

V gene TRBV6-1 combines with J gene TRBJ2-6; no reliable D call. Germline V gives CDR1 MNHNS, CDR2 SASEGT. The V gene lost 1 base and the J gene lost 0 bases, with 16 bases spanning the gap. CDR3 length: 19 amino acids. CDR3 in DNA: TGTGCCAGCAGTGAAGTGGGGTCCGGCTTCTCCTCTGGGGCCAACGTCCTGACTTTC. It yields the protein CASSEVGSGFSSGANVLTF.

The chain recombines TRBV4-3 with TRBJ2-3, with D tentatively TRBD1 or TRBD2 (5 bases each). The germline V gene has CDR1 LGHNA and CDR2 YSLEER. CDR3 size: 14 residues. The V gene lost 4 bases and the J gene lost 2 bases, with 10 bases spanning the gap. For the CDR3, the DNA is TGCGCCAGCAGCCCCGGGACCCACACAGATACGCAGTATTTT. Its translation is CASSPGTHTDTQYF.

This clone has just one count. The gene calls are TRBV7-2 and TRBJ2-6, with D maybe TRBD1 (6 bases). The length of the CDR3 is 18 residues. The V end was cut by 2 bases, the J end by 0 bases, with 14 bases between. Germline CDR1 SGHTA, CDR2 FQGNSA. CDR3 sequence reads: CASSLPVTGSSGANVLTF. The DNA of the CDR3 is TGTGCCAGCAGCTTACCCGTGACAGGAAGCTCTGGGGCCAACGTCCTGACTTTC.

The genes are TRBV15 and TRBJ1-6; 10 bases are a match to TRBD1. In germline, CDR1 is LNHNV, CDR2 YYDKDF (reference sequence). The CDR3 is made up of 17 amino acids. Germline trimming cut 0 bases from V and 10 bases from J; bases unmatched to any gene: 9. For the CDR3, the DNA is TGTGCCACCAGCAGAGATCGCTACCGGGACAGGGGATCACCCCTCCACTTT. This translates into CATSRDRYRDRGSPLHF. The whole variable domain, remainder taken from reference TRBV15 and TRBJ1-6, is DAMVIQNPRYQVTQFGKPVTLSCSQTLNHNVMYWYQQKSSQAPKLLFHYYDKDFNNEADTPDNFQSRRPNTSFCFLDIRSPGLGDTAMYLCATSRDRYRDRGSPLHFGNGTRLTVT.

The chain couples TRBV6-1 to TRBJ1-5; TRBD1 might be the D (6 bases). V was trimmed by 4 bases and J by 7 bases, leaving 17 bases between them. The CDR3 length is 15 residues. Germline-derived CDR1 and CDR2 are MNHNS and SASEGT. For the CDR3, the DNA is TGTGCCAGCAGTGCCTCACAGGGAGTGGGGCAGCCCCAGCATTTT. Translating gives CASSASQGVGQPQHF.

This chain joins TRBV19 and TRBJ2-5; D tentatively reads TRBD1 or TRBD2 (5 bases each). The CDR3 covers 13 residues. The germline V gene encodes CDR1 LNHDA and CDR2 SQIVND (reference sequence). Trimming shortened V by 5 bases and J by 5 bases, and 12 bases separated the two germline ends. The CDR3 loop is CASSSGPGETQYF. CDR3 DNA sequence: TGTGCCAGTAGTTCGGGGCCCGGGGAGACCCAGTACTTC.

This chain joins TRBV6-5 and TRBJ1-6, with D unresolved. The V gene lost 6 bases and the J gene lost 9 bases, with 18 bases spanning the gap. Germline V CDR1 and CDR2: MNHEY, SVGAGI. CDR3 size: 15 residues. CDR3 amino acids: CASSLMTAGGSPLHF. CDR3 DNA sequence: TGTGCCAGCAGCCTCATGACGGCGGGCGGTTCACCCCTCCACTTT.

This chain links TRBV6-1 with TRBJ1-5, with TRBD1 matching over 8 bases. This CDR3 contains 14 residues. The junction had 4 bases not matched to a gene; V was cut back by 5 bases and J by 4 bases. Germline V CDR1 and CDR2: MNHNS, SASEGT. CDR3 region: CASSLGQGNQPQHF. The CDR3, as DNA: TGTGCCAGCAGTTTAGGACAGGGAAATCAGCCCCAGCATTTT.

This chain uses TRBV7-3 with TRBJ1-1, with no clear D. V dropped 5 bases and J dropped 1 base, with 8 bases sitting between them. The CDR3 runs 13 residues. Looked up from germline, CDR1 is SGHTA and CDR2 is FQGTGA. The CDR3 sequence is CASSPGRNTEAFF. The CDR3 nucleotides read TGTGCCAGCAGCCCTGGACGGAACACTGAAGCTTTCTTT.

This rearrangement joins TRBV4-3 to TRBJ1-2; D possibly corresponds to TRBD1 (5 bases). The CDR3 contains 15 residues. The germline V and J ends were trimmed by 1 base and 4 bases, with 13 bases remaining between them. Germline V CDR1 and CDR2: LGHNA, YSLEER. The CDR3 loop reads CASSQGAGPFYGYTF. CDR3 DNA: TGCGCCAGCAGCCAAGGAGCGGGACCTTTCTATGGCTACACCTTC.

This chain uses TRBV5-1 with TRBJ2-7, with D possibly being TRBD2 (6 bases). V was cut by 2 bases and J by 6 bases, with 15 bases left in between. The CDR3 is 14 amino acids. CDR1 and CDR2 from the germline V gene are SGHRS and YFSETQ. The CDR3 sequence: CASSLRLGSAEQYF. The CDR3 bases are TGCGCCAGCAGCTTACGACTAGGAAGCGCCGAGCAGTACTTC. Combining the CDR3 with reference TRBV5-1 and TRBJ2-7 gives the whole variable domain KAGVTQTPRYLIKTRGQQVTLSCSPISGHRSVSWYQQTPGQGLQFLFEYFSETQRNKGNFPGRFSGRQFSNSRSEMNVSTLELGDSALYLCASSLRLGSAEQYFGPGTRLTVT.

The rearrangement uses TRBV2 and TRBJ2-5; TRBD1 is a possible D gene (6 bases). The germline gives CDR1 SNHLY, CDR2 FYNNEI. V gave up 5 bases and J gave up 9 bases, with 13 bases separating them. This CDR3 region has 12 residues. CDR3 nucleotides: TGTGCCAGCAGTAAAAGGGACACCGCCCAGTACTTC. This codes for CASSKRDTAQYF. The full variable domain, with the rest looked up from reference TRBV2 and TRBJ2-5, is EPEVTQTPSHQVTQMGQEVILRCVPISNHLYFYWYRQILGQKVEFLVSFYNNEISEKSEIFDDQFSVERPDGSNFTLKIRSTKLEDSAMYFCASSKRDTAQYFGPGTRLLVL.

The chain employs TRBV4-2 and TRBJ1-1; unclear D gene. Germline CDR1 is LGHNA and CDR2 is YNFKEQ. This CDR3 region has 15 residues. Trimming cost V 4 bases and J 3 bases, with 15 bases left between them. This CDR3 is CASSPRRVTDTEAFF. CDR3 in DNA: TGTGCCAGCAGCCCCCGTAGGGTCACGGACACTGAAGCTTTCTTT.

CDR3 in DNA: TGTGCCAGCAGTGATGCGGGACGCAGACAAGAGACCCAGTACTTC. Protein product: CASSDAGRRQETQYF. The chain carries TRBV6-1 and TRBJ2-5, with D possibly TRBD2 on 6 matching bases. This CDR3 spans 15 amino acids. The germline V gene has CDR1 MNHNS and CDR2 SASEGT. Trimming stripped 3 bases from V and 2 bases from J, with 13 bases between.